Listed below are T cell receptor beta chains from one sample, sequenced in a study of blood T cell repertoires in COVID-19. The assay was immunoSEQ multiplex PCR, and TCRdb's table has in-frame clones only and misses some. The sample yields approximately 63,000 clones, roughly nine tenths seen once. The material sequenced was peripheral blood. All receptors come from a woman aged 60-75 years with COVID-19, enrolled during active disease. Both conserved end residues are part of each CDR3.

CDR3 protein,CDR3 length,J gene,V gene
CASSPVVGATETQYF,15,TRBJ2-5,TRBV18
CASSERLAGNSEQFF,15,TRBJ2-1,TRBV9
CASSLLGTRDNGYTF,15,TRBJ1-2,TRBV28
CASSVGPKIHEQYF,14,TRBJ2-7,TRBV7-2
CASSLVGTGTYEQYF,15,TRBJ2-7,TRBV7-3
CASSLEGLSGNTIYF,15,TRBJ1-3,TRBV7-6
CASSGLTVREKLFF,14,TRBJ1-4,TRBV2
CASSLGWGMNTEAFF,15,TRBJ1-1,TRBV5-1
CASSRPGTGPYEQYF,15,TRBJ2-7,TRBV6-5
CASSLGLAGETQYF,14,TRBJ2-5,TRBV5-4
CASSEPGREGLNEQYF,16,TRBJ2-7,TRBV6-4
CASSLLSNYGYTF,13,TRBJ1-2,TRBV28
CATSTGFLTGQAEQYF,16,TRBJ2-7,TRBV15
CASSPEVSYNSPLHF,15,TRBJ1-6,TRBV7-6
CASSQVHGVTTNEKLFF,17,TRBJ1-4,TRBV4-2
CASSHSGTVFYSYEQYF,17,TRBJ2-7,TRBV6-2/TRBV6-3